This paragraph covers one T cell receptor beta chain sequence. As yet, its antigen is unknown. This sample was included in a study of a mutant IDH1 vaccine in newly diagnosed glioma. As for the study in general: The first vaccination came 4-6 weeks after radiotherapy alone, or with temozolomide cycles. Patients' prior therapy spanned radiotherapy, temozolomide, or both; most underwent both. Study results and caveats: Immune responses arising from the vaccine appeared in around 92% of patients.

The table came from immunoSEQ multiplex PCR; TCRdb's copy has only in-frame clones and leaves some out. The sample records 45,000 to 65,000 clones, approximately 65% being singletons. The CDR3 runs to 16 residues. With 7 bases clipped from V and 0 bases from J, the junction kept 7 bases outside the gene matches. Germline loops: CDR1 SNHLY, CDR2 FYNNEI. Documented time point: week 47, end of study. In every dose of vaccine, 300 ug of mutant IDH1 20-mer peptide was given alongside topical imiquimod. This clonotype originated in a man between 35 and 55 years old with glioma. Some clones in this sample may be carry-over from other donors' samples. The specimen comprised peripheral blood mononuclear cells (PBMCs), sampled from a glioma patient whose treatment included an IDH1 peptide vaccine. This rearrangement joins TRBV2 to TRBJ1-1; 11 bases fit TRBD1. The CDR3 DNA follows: TGTGCCAGCACCACGGACAGGGGGCCTATGAACACTGAAGCTTTCTTT. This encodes CASTTDRGPMNTEAFF.